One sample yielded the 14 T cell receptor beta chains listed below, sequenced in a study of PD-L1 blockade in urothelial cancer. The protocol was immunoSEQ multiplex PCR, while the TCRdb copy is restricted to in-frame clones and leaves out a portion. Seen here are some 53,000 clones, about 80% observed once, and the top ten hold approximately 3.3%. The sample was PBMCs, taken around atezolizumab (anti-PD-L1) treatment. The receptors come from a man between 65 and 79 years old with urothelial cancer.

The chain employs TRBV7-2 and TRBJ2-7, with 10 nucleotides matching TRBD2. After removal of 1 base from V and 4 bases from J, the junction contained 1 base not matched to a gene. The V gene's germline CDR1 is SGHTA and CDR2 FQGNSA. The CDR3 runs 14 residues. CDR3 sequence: CASSLGLAGYEQYF. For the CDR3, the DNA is TGTGCCAGCAGCTTAGGACTAGCGGGTTACGAGCAGTACTTC.

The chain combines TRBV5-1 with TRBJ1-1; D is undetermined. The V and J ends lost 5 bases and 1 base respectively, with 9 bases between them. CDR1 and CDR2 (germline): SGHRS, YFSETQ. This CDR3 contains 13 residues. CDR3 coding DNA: TGCGCCAGCAGGTTAACAGAGAACACTGAAGCTTTCTTT. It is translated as CASRLTENTEAFF.

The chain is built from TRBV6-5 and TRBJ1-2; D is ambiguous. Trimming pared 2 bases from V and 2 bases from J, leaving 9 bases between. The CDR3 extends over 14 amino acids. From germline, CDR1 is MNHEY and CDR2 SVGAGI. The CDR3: CASSYRRQNYGYTF. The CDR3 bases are TGTGCCAGCAGTTACAGGAGGCAGAACTATGGCTACACCTTC.

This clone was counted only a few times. CDR3 nucleotides: TGTGCCAGCAGCAAAGCTTTCGCGACAGACTCCCCCCCCTACGAGCAGTACTTC. Translating it yields CASSKAFATDSPPYEQYF. The J gene is TRBJ2-7, the V gene TRBV21-1; the DNA was not compared with TRBD1, the D call given in the table. TRBV21-1 is marked as a pseudogene. The CDR3 totals 18 residues.

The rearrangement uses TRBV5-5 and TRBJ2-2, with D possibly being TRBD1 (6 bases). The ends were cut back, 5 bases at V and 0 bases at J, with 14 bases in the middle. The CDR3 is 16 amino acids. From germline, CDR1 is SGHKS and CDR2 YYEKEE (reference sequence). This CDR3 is CASRQYGGPNTGELFF. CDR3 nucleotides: TGTGCCAGCAGGCAATATGGGGGCCCGAACACCGGGGAGCTGTTTTTT.

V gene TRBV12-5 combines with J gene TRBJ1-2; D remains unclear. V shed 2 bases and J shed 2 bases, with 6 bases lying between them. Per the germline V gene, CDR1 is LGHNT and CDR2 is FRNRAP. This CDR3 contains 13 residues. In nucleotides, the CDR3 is TGTGCTAGTGGTTTGCGGGAAAACTATGGCTACACCTTC. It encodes CASGLRENYGYTF.

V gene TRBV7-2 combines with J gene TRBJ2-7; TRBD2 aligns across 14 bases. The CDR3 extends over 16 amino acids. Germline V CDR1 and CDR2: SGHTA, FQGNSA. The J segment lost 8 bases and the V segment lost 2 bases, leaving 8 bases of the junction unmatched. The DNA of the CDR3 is TGTGCCAGCAGCTTATTTGGTGGGACTAGCGGGAGCCAGCAGTACTTC. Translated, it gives CASSLFGGTSGSQQYF.

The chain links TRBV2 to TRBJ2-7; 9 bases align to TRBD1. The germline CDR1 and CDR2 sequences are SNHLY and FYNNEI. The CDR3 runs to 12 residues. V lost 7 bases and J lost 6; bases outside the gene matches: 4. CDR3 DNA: TGTGCCAGCAAGGACAGGGGCGCCGAGCAGTACTTC. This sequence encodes CASKDRGAEQYF. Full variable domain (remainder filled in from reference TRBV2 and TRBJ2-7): EPEVTQTPSHQVTQMGQEVILRCVPISNHLYFYWYRQILGQKVEFLVSFYNNEISEKSEIFDDQFSVERPDGSNFTLKIRSTKLEDSAMYFCASKDRGAEQYFGPGTRLTVT.

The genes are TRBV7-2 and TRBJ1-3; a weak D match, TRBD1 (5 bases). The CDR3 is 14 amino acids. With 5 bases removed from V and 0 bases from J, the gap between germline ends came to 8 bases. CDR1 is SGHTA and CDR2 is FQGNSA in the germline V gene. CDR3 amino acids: CASSLGGSGNTIYF. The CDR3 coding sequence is TGTGCCAGCAGCCTCGGGGGCTCTGGAAACACCATATATTTT.

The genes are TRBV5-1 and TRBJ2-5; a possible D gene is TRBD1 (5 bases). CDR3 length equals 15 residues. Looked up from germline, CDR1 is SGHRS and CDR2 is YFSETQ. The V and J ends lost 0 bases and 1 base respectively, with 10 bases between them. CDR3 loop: CASSLGMQGQETQYF. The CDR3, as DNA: TGCGCCAGCAGCTTGGGTATGCAGGGCCAAGAGACCCAGTACTTC.

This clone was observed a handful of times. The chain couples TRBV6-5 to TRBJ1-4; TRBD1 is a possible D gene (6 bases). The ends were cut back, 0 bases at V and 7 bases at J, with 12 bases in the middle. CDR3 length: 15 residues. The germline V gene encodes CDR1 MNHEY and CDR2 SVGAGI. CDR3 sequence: CASSYSGGAGEKLFF. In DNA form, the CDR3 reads TGTGCCAGCAGTTACTCGGGGGGGGCCGGTGAAAAACTGTTTTTT.

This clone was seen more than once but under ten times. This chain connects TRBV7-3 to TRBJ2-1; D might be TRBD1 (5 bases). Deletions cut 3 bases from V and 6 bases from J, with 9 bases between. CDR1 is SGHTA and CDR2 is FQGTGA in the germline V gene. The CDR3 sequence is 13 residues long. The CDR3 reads CASSFAGPNEQFF. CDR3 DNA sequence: TGTGCCAGCAGCTTCGCAGGGCCCAATGAGCAGTTCTTC.

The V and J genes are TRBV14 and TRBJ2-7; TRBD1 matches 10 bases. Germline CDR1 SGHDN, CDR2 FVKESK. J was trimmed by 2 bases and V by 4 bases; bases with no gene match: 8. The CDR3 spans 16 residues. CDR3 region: CASSPLGTGVPYEQYF. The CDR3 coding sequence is TGTGCCAGCAGCCCCCTCGGGACAGGGGTTCCCTACGAGCAGTACTTC. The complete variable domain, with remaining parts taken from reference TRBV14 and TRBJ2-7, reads EAGVTQFPSHSVIEKGQTVTLRCDPISGHDNLYWYRRVMGKEIKFLLHFVKESKQDESGMPNNRFLAERTGGTYSTLKVQPAELEDSGVYFCASSPLGTGVPYEQYFGPGTRLTVT.

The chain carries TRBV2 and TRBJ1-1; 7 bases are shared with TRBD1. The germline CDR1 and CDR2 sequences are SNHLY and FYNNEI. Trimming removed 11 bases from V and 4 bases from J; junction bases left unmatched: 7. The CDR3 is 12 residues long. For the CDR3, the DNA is TGTGCCCAGAGAAACAGGGGCACTGAAGCTTTCTTT. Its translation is CAQRNRGTEAFF.